This T cell receptor (beta chain) was documented in a study of blood T cell repertoires in COVID-19. Study at large: Spain, Italy and the United States supplied samples that represented acute and convalescent COVID-19. Sources were T cells, B-cell-depleted T cells, or PBMCs; the material itself was cDNA or gDNA.

Under the authors' procedure: Cell counts per sample came from amplifying reference gene primers. Libraries were prepared by immunoSEQ multiplex PCR; TCRdb keeps only in-frame clonotypes and omits some of them. V and J calls and clone size are given by that table; D and trimming were obtained from the DNA. The sample lists roughly 200,000 clones; roughly 84% were seen once. After removal of 3 bases from V and 7 bases from J, the junction contained 5 bases not matched to a gene. CDR1 and CDR2 (germline): GTSNPN, SVGIG (reference sequence). CDR3 size: 14 residues. The J gene is TRBJ2-1, the V gene TRBV30, with 11 bases lining up with TRBD2. The sequence came from an elderly woman with acute or convalescent COVID-19. The material sequenced was peripheral blood. The CDR3 sequence is CAWSLAGGVNEQFF. CDR3 nucleotides: TGTGCCTGGAGCTTAGCGGGAGGGGTAAATGAGCAGTTCTTC. Based on the CDR3 plus reference TRBV30 and TRBJ2-1, the full variable domain is SQTIHQWPATLVQPVGSPLSLECTVEGTSNPNLYWYRQAAGRGLQLLFYSVGIGQISSEVPQNLSASRPQDRQFILSSKKLLLSDSGFYLCAWSLAGGVNEQFFGPGTRLTVL.